This section outlines one TCR beta chain sequence together with its context. Its antigen is unknown. Some clones are missing from TCRdb's copy, which holds only in-frame ones; the method was immunoSEQ multiplex PCR. The table lists tens of thousands of clones, roughly 90% of them singletons. This sample stems from a study of T cell responses to AZD1222 COVID-19 vaccine. The V gene's germline CDR1 is MGHDK and CDR2 SYGVNS. Trimming cost V 4 bases and J 4 bases, with 14 bases left between them. The CDR3 runs to 15 residues. Study results and caveats: AZD1222 recipients seropositive at baseline numbered only five to seven.

The sequencing used peripheral blood, collected on day 0 of MenACWY control vaccination. V and J are TRBV25-1 and TRBJ2-1; D assignment may be TRBD1 or TRBD2 (6 bases each). The receptor was isolated from an adult in good health. The CDR3 loop reads CASSVEGGGYNEQFF. CDR3 DNA: TGTGCCAGCAGTGTCGAGGGGGGTGGATACAATGAGCAGTTCTTC. The entire variable domain, with the rest obtained from reference TRBV25-1 and TRBJ2-1, is as follows: EADIYQTPRYLVIGTGKKITLECSQTMGHDKMYWYQQDPGMELHLIHYSYGVNSTEKGDLSSESTVSRIRTEHFPLTLESARPSHTSQYLCASSVEGGGYNEQFFGPGTRLTVL.